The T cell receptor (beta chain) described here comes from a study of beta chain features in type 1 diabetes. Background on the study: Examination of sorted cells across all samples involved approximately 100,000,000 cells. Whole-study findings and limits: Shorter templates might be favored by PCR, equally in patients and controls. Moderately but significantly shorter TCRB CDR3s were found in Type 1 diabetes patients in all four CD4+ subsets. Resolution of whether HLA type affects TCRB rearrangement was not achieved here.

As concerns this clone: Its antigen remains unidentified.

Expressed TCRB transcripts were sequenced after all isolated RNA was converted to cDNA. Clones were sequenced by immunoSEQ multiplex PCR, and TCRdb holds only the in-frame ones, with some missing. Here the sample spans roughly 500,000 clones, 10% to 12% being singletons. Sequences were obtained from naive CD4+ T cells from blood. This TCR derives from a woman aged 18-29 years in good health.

The DNA of the CDR3 is TGTGCCAGCAGCTTAGGGGTAATCGGTTCACCCCTCCACTTT. This gives the protein CASSLGVIGSPLHF. The chain combines TRBV7-2 with TRBJ1-6; no definite D call. The CDR3 is made up of 14 amino acids. Germline lookup yields CDR1 SGHTA and CDR2 FQGNSA. V was cut by 1 base and J by 9 bases, with 10 bases left in between.